The 9 T cell receptor beta chains reported below all come from one sample, sequenced in a study of blood T cells in healthy people across ages (dated by TCRdb to between 2015 and 2017). Library preparation was by 5' RACE. Sequenced using an Illumina HiSeq 2500. A second PCR of about 7 to 12 cycles was performed with a sample-barcoded 5' primer and a J-beta primer mix. TCRdb trimmed public reads at Q25 via fastp, called clones via MiXCR and kept in-frame beta chains. CDR3 protein duplicates are merged, each entry listing the most common genes and DNA. This sample has 550,000 to 750,000 distinct CDR3 sequences in its table, and roughly 21% of those were observed once. About 3.6% of the sample belongs to the ten largest clones. The specimen sequenced was blood. These receptors were taken from a man in his 70s in good health.

This clonotype appeared a few times. J is TRBJ2-1 and V is TRBV24-1; 10 bases map to TRBD1. This CDR3 comprises 18 residues. CDR1 is KGHDR, CDR2 SFDVKD, per germline. V was clipped by 10 bases and J by 8 bases; unmatched bases: 22. This chain's CDR3 is CATGTRDRGGGFMHEQFF. The CDR3 bases are TGTGCCACGGGGACCCGGGACAGGGGAGGGGGTTTTATGCATGAGCAGTTCTTC.

This clonotype has more than one count but fewer than ten. A much larger clone is a single base away; this may be a read error. The conserved closing phenylalanine or tryptophan is absent in this CDR3, likely reflecting a read error. The chain combines TRBV7-3 with TRBJ2-6; maybe TRBD1 (6 bases). Trimming took off 2 bases at V and 4 bases at J, with 9 bases between the two ends. Germline V gene data show CDR1 as SGHTA and CDR2 as FQGTGA. This CDR3 has 15 residues. CDR3 nucleotide sequence: TGTGCCAGCAGCTTATACAGGGCGGGGGCCAACGTCCTGACTCTC. Encoded protein: CASSLYRAGANVLTL.

The V call is TRBV27, the J call TRBJ2-3; 7 bases agree with TRBD2. The CDR3 extends over 15 amino acids. J was trimmed by 4 bases and V by 6 bases; bases with no gene match: 10. Germline CDR1 and CDR2: MNHEY and SMNVEV (reference sequence). In nucleotides, the CDR3 is TGTGCCAGCAGCGCTAGGGCAGGGAGGGCAGATACGCAGTATTTT. Translating gives CASSARAGRADTQYF.

This chain's CDR3 is CASSFLRTGTNSPLHF. CDR3 DNA: TGTGCCAGCAGTTTCCTCCGGACAGGGACAAATTCACCCCTCCACTTT. The genes are TRBV27 and TRBJ1-6; 8 positions match TRBD1. Germline V CDR1 and CDR2: MNHEY, SMNVEV (reference sequence). The CDR3 covers 16 residues. Trimming removed 3 bases from V and 7 bases from J; junction bases left unmatched: 8.

This clonotype was recorded a few times. This sequence joins TRBV7-2 and TRBJ2-1; 7 bases line up with TRBD2. The CDR3 runs to 15 residues. Trimming cost V 2 bases and J 4 bases; bases outside gene matches: 5. Germline lookup yields CDR1 SGHTA and CDR2 FQGNSA. CDR3 DNA sequence: TGTGCCAGCAGCTTAATGGCTAGCGGATACAATGAGCAGTTCTTC. Encoded protein: CASSLMASGYNEQFF.

The chain recombines TRBV11-2 with TRBJ2-5; 8 bases match TRBD1. Losses at the gene ends were 4 bases for V and 4 bases for J; bases not matched to a gene: 8. CDR3 length: 15 residues. Germline V gene data show CDR1 as SGHAT and CDR2 as FQNNGV. This CDR3 reads CASSSYQGAGETQYF. CDR3 in DNA: TGTGCCAGCAGCTCCTACCAGGGGGCCGGAGAGACCCAGTACTTC.

This clonotype was detected many times. The chain carries TRBV5-5 and TRBJ2-7; the match to TRBD1 covers 8 bases. This CDR3 comprises 17 residues. Trimming removed 0 bases from V and 2 bases from J; junction bases left unmatched: 10. Germline CDR1 SGHKS, CDR2 YYEKEE (reference sequence). The CDR3 DNA reads as TGTGCCAGCAGCTTGGCAAGATTTGGGACAGGACCCTACGAGCAGTACTTC. Its protein product is CASSLARFGTGPYEQYF.

This clonotype was seen more than once but under ten times. The genes are TRBV7-2 and TRBJ2-3, with D perhaps matching TRBD2 (7 bases). Deletions cut 7 bases from V and 2 bases from J, with 16 bases between. The CDR3 runs 15 residues. Germline CDR1 reads SGHTA; CDR2 reads FQGNSA. CDR3 coding DNA: TGTGCCAGCACCTCGGGGGGCCACATCACAGATACGCAGTATTTT. Its protein is CASTSGGHITDTQYF. Combining the CDR3 with reference TRBV7-2 and TRBJ2-3 gives the whole variable domain GAGVSQSPSNKVTEKGKDVELRCDPISGHTALYWYRQSLGQGLEFLIYFQGNSAPDKSGLPSDRFSAERTGGSVSTLTIQRTQQEDSAVYLCASTSGGHITDTQYFGPGTRLTVL.

The V gene is TRBV20-1, the J gene TRBJ2-7; D is perhaps TRBD1 (6 bases). Looked up from germline, CDR1 is DFQATT and CDR2 is SNEGSKA (reference sequence). The CDR3 totals 12 residues. With 7 bases removed from V and 3 bases from J, the gap between germline ends came to 13 bases. CDR3 residues: CSVLRDNYEQYF. CDR3 coding DNA: TGCAGTGTTCTCCGGGACAACTACGAGCAGTACTTC.